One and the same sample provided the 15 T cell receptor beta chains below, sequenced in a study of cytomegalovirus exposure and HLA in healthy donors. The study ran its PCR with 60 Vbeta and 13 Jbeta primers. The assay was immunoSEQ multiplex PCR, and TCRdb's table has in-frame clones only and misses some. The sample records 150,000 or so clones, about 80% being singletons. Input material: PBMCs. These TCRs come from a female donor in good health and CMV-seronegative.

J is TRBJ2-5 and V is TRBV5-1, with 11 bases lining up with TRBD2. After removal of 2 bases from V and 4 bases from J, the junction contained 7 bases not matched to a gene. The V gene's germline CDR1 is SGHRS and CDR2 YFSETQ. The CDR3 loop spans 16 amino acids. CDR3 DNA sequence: TGCGCCAGCAGCTTTCTATTAGCGGGAGGGGCAGAGACCCAGTACTTC. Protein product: CASSFLLAGGAETQYF.

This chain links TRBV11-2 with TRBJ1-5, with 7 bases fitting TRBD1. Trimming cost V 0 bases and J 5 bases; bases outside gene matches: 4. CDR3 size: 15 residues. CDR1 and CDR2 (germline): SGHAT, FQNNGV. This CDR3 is CASSLESGGYQPQHF. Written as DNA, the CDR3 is TGTGCCAGCAGCTTAGAATCAGGGGGGTATCAGCCCCAGCATTTT. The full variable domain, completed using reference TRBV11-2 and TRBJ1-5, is EAGVAQSPRYKIIEKRQSVAFWCNPISGHATLYWYQQILGQGPKLLIQFQNNGVVDDSQLPKDRFSAERLKGVDSTLKIQPAKLEDSAVYLCASSLESGGYQPQHFGDGTRLSIL.

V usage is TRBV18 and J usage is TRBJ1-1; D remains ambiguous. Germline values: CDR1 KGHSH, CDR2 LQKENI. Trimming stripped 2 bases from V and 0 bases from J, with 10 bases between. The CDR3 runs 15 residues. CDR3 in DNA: TGTGCCAGCTCACCAGTCGTTTCTATGAACACTGAAGCTTTCTTT. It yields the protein CASSPVVSMNTEAFF.

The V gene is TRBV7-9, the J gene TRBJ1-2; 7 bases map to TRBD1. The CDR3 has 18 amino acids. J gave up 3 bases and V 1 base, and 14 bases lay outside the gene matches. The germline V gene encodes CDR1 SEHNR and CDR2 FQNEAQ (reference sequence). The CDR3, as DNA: TGTGCCAGCAGCTTAGACCGGTCGGGGGACAGCATTGACTATGGCTACACCTTC. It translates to CASSLDRSGDSIDYGYTF.

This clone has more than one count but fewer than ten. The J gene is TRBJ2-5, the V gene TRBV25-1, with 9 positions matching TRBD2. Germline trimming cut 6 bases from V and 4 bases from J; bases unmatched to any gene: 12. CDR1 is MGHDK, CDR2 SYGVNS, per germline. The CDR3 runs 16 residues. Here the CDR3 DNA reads TGTGCCAGCAGGGAGGGTGGAGCGGGAGGAAGAGAGACCCAGTACTTC. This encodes CASREGGAGGRETQYF.

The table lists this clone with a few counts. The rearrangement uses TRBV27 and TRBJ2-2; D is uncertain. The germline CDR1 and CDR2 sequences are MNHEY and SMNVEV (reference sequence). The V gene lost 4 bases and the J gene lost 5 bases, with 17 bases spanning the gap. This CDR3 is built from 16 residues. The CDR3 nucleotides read TGTGCCAGCAGTTACAGTGGTAACAGCAAGACCGGGGAGCTGTTTTTT. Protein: CASSYSGNSKTGELFF.

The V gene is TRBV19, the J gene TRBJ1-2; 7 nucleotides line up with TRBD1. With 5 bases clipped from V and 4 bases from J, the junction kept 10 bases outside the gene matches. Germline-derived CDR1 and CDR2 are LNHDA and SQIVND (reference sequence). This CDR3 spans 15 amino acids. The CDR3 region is CASSPAGQLSYGYTF. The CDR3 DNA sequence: TGTGCCAGTAGTCCGGCGGGACAGCTTAGCTATGGCTACACCTTC.

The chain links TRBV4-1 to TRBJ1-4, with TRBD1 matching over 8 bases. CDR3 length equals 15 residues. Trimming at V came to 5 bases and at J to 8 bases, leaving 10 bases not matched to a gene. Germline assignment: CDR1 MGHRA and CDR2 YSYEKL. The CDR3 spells CASSGVRDRREKLFF. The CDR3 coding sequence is TGCGCCAGCAGCGGCGTCCGGGACAGGCGCGAAAAACTGTTTTTT.

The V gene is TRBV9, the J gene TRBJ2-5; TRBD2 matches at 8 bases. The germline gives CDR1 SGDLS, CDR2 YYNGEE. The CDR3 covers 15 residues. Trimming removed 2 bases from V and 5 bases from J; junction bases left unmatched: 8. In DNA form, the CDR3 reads TGTGCCAGCAGCGTGGGAGCGGGAGAGGGGGAGACCCAGTACTTC. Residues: CASSVGAGEGETQYF. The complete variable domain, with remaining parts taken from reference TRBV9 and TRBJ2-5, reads DSGVTQTPKHLITATGQRVTLRCSPRSGDLSVYWYQQSLDQGLQFLIQYYNGEERAKGNILERFSAQQFPDLHSELNLSSLELGDSALYFCASSVGAGEGETQYFGPGTRLLVL.

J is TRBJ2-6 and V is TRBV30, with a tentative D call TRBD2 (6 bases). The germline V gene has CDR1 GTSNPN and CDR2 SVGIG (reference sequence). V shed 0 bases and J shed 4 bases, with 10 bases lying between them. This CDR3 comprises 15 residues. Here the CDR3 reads CAWSVKGRGANVLTF. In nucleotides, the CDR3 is TGTGCCTGGAGTGTAAAGGGGAGGGGGGCCAACGTCCTGACTTTC.

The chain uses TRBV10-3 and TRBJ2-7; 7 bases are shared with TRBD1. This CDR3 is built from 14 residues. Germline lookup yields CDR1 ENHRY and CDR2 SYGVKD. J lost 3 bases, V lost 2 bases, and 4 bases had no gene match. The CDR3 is CAISEKGQIYEQYF. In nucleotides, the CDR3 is TGTGCCATCAGTGAGAAGGGACAGATCTACGAGCAGTACTTC.

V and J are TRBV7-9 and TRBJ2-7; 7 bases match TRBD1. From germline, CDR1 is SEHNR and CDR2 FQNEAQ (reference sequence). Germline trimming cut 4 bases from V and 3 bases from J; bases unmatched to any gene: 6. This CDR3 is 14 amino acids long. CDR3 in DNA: TGTGCCAGCAGCTCGTTGGACAGGAGCTACGAGCAGTACTTC. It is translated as CASSSLDRSYEQYF.

CDR3 residues: CASSLAGRGNTIYF. The CDR3 DNA reads TGCGCCAGCAGCTTGGCAGGCAGGGGAAACACCATATATTTT. This chain links TRBV5-1 with TRBJ1-3; D gene unclear. The CDR3 is made up of 14 amino acids. Germline V CDR1 and CDR2: SGHRS, YFSETQ. V lost 0 bases and J 4 bases, leaving 8 bases between the germline ends.

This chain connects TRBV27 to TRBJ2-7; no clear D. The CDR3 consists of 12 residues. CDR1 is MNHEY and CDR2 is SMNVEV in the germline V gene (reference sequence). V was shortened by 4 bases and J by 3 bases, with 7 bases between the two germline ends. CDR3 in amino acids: CASSSPRYEQYF. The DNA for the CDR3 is TGTGCCAGCAGTTCCCCTCGCTACGAGCAGTACTTC.

This CDR3 reads CASSLSTANSPLHF. In DNA, the CDR3 is TGTGCCAGCAGCCTCTCGACAGCTAATTCACCCCTCCACTTT. This chain uses TRBV7-9 with TRBJ1-6, with D possibly matching TRBD1 (5 bases). The germline V and J ends were trimmed by 5 bases and 6 bases, with 11 bases remaining between them. The germline CDR1 and CDR2 sequences are SEHNR and FQNEAQ (reference sequence). The CDR3 sequence is 14 residues long. The full variable domain, completed using reference TRBV7-9 and TRBJ1-6, is DTGVSQNPRHKITKRGQNVTFRCDPISEHNRLYWYRQTLGQGPEFLTYFQNEAQLEKSRLLSDRFSAERPKGSFSTLEIQRTEQGDSAMYLCASSLSTANSPLHFGNGTRLTVT.